This passage covers 30 T cell receptor beta chains from one sample sequenced in a study of CD8+ T cells in alopecia areata (dated by TCRdb to the late 2010s). The sample's time point label, decoded: baseline before oral tofacitinib. Lesional scalp punch biopsies and peripheral blood were obtained from alopecia areata patients. Library preparation used the immunoSEQ multiplex PCR assay. RNA was extracted from all samples and reverse transcribed into cDNA, which served as template for TCR sequencing. What TCRdb holds here is the immuneACCESS table cut down to in-frame rearrangements. Part of the clones is not present; checked against another copy, under half of the missing clones reflect an unresolved V gene, and the others are unexplained. Counted in this sample were about 19,000 clones; 60% to 80% of them appeared once. The ten largest account for approximately 6.3% of the sample. Sequencing used skin, obtained at week 0. Receptors were obtained from a human donor with alopecia areata.

The CDR3 bases are TGTGCCAGCAGTGACCGGGACAGTGTGGGTGATGAGCAGTTCTTC. Translating gives CASSDRDSVGDEQFF. This sequence joins TRBV28 and TRBJ2-1; TRBD1 agrees at 7 bases. The CDR3 has 15 amino acids. Germline loops: CDR1 MDHEN, CDR2 SYDVKM. V lost 5 bases to trimming and J lost 8 bases; unmatched junction nucleotides: 12.

The chain couples TRBV5-4 to TRBJ2-3; TRBD1 might be the D (6 bases). The germline V and J ends were trimmed by 10 bases and 2 bases, with 14 bases remaining between them. Germline CDR1 SGHNT, CDR2 YYREEE (reference sequence). This CDR3 spans 13 amino acids. CDR3 sequence: CAESTGITDTQYF. In nucleotides, the CDR3 is TGTGCCGAAAGTACAGGGATCACAGATACGCAGTATTTT.

The genes are TRBV6-1 and TRBJ1-1; 7 nucleotides agree with TRBD1. The V gene end was trimmed by 5 bases and the J gene end by 8 bases; junction bases not matched to a gene: 11. The CDR3 has 14 residues. Germline CDR1 MNHNS, CDR2 SASEGT. For the CDR3, the DNA is TGTGCCAGCAGTTCCCGACAGGGTCGCTTGGAAGCTTTCTTT. It yields the protein CASSSRQGRLEAFF.

About this clone itself: One end of the junction varies from germline; a read error may be responsible. The V gene is TRBV7-3, the J gene TRBJ2-5; the D is unclear. Germline-derived CDR1 and CDR2 are SGHTA and FQGTGA. This CDR3 is 12 amino acids long. This CDR3 is CASSQVGETQYF. The CDR3 DNA is TGTGCTAGCAGCCAGGTTGGGGAGACCCAGTACTTC.

This chain joins TRBV9 and TRBJ2-1; D gene ambiguous. Per germline, CDR1 SGDLS and CDR2 YYNGEE. The V end lost 0 bases, the J end lost 4 bases, and 11 bases lay between the germline ends. This CDR3 contains 15 residues. The CDR3 reads CASSVDSFPYNEQFF. The CDR3 nucleotides are TGTGCCAGCAGCGTAGACAGTTTCCCTTACAATGAGCAGTTCTTC.

The V and J genes are TRBV6-5 and TRBJ2-7; 7 bases are a match to TRBD1. In germline, CDR1 is MNHEY, CDR2 SVGAGI. Trimming at V came to 5 bases and at J to 0 bases, leaving 7 bases not matched to a gene. This CDR3 spans 15 amino acids. The DNA of the CDR3 is TGTGCCAGCAGTACAGGGGCCTCAAGCTCCTACGAGCAGTACTTC. It encodes CASSTGASSSYEQYF.

The chain is built from TRBV30 and TRBJ1-5; tentative D call: TRBD1 (5 bases). V gave up 0 bases and J gave up 0 bases, with 12 bases separating them. The germline gives CDR1 GTSNPN, CDR2 SVGIG (reference sequence). The CDR3 contains 16 residues. CDR3 DNA: TGTGCCTGGAGTGTACCCGGACAACATAGCAATCAGCCCCAGCATTTT. Translating gives CAWSVPGQHSNQPQHF.

This clone has more than one count but fewer than ten. This rearrangement joins TRBV7-6 to TRBJ1-1; possibly TRBD1 for D (6 bases). CDR3 length: 13 residues. Germline CDR1 and CDR2: SGHVS and FNYEAQ. Trimming stripped 0 bases from V and 5 bases from J, with 7 bases between. As DNA, the CDR3 is TGTGCCAGCAGCTTAGCGGGGGCGACTGAAGCTTTCTTT. Translation gives CASSLAGATEAFF.

The chain combines TRBV7-2 with TRBJ2-3, with 9 nucleotides matching TRBD2. V was pared by 2 bases and J by 2 bases, with 5 bases of the junction left unmatched. Germline V gene data show CDR1 as SGHTA and CDR2 as FQGNSA. There are 16 residues in the CDR3. The CDR3 nucleotides are TGTGCCAGCAGCTTATGGCTAGCGGGGTACACAGATACGCAGTATTTT. Translating it yields CASSLWLAGYTDTQYF. The variable domain in full, with the rest retrieved from reference TRBV7-2 and TRBJ2-3, is GAGVSQSPSNKVTEKGKDVELRCDPISGHTALYWYRQSLGQGLEFLIYFQGNSAPDKSGLPSDRFSAERTGGSVSTLTIQRTQQEDSAVYLCASSLWLAGYTDTQYFGPGTRLTVL.

The rearrangement uses TRBV4-2 and TRBJ2-7, with D uncertain. The germline CDR1 and CDR2 sequences are LGHNA and YNFKEQ. V lost 0 bases and J 2 bases, leaving 5 bases between the germline ends. The CDR3 spans 13 residues. This chain's CDR3 is CASSQETTYEQYF. CDR3 in DNA: TGTGCCAGCAGCCAAGAAACAACCTACGAGCAGTACTTC.

CDR3 in amino acids: CSADRGDYGYTF. The DNA of the CDR3 is TGCAGCGCAGACAGGGGTGACTATGGCTACACCTTC. V gene TRBV29-1 combines with J gene TRBJ1-2; 8 bases agree with TRBD1. The CDR3 consists of 12 residues. V shed 7 bases and J 3 bases; nucleotides not matched to a gene: 4. CDR1 and CDR2 (germline): SQVTM, ANQGSEA.

The chain is built from TRBV13 and TRBJ1-5; D is unclear. CDR3 length equals 16 residues. Looked up from germline, CDR1 is PRHDT and CDR2 is FYEKMQ (reference sequence). V lost 6 bases to trimming and J lost 4 bases, with 19 bases between them. CDR3 loop: CASREGPWESNQPQHF. The CDR3 DNA is TGTGCCAGCAGGGAAGGGCCCTGGGAGTCTAATCAGCCCCAGCATTTT.

This sequence joins TRBV7-9 and TRBJ2-3, with D perhaps TRBD1 (6 bases). V lost 0 bases and J lost 6, with 16 bases in between. The CDR3 totals 16 residues. Per the germline V gene, CDR1 is SEHNR and CDR2 is FQNEAQ (reference sequence). The DNA for the CDR3 is TGTGCCAGCAGCTTAGCGGGGGCCCCACCGGGTGATACGCAGTATTTT. Translated, it gives CASSLAGAPPGDTQYF. The whole variable domain, remainder taken from reference TRBV7-9 and TRBJ2-3, is DTGVSQNPRHKITKRGQNVTFRCDPISEHNRLYWYRQTLGQGPEFLTYFQNEAQLEKSRLLSDRFSAERPKGSFSTLEIQRTEQGDSAMYLCASSLAGAPPGDTQYFGPGTRLTVL.

V usage is TRBV7-9 and J usage is TRBJ2-7; D uncertain. Germline CDR1 reads SEHNR; CDR2 reads FQNEAQ (reference sequence). V lost 4 bases to trimming and J lost 3 bases, with 4 bases between them. This CDR3 contains 11 residues. Written as DNA, the CDR3 is TGTGCCAGCAGCTACAACTACGAGCAGTACTTC. Translated: CASSYNYEQYF.

J is TRBJ2-7 and V is TRBV6-5; 10 nucleotides align to TRBD2. The CDR3 runs 14 residues. From germline, CDR1 is MNHEY and CDR2 SVGAGI. Unmatched junction bases numbered 9, after V lost 6 bases and J lost 7 bases. The DNA of the CDR3 is TGTGCCAGCAGCGTAGCGGGGGGCATCGGGGAGCAGTACTTC. This translates into CASSVAGGIGEQYF.

This clone was detected only a few times. The rearrangement links TRBV7-6 to TRBJ2-1, with a possible D match to TRBD1 (5 bases). CDR3 length: 15 residues. Trimming removed 0 bases from V and 4 bases from J, with 10 bases in between. The germline V gene has CDR1 SGHVS and CDR2 FNYEAQ. CDR3 in DNA: TGTGCCAGCAGCTTAGCGCCAGGGCTATACAATGAGCAGTTCTTC. This translates into CASSLAPGLYNEQFF. The variable domain in full, completed from reference TRBV7-6 and TRBJ2-1, reads GAGVSQSPRYKVTKRGQDVALRCDPISGHVSLYWYRQALGQGPEFLTYFNYEAQQDKSGLPNDRFSAERPEGSISTLTIQRTEQRDSAMYRCASSLAPGLYNEQFFGPGTRLTVL.

The V gene is TRBV4-2, the J gene TRBJ2-3; 8 bases are shared with TRBD2. The CDR3 sequence is 20 residues long. Unmatched junction bases numbered 21, after V lost 1 base and J lost 6 bases. The germline V gene encodes CDR1 LGHNA and CDR2 YNFKEQ. CDR3 nucleotide sequence: TGTGCCAGCAGCCAAGCTATGCGGGGGGCCGGTCGATCCACACACGATACGCAGTATTTT. Translation: CASSQAMRGAGRSTHDTQYF.

This clone was observed a few times. This rearrangement joins TRBV6-5 to TRBJ2-7; D assignment may be TRBD1 or TRBD2 (6 bases each). CDR3 size: 15 residues. Germline V CDR1 and CDR2: MNHEY, SVGAGI. V was cut by 5 bases and J by 3 bases, with 17 bases left in between. The CDR3 nucleotides are TGTGCCAGCAGTAAGTCTCCGGGGGCCAACTACGAGCAGTACTTC. Its protein product is CASSKSPGANYEQYF.

The CDR3 loop is CASRPGTAENSPLHF. CDR3 sequence (DNA): TGTGCCAGCAGGCCCGGGACAGCGGAAAATTCACCCCTCCACTTT. The genes are TRBV27 and TRBJ1-6; 7 bases align to TRBD1. CDR1 and CDR2 (germline): MNHEY, SMNVEV (reference sequence). Trimming removed 6 bases from V and 7 bases from J; junction bases left unmatched: 9. This CDR3 contains 15 residues.

This clone appeared a few times. The rearrangement links TRBV18 to TRBJ1-6; D gene ambiguous. Trimming stripped 6 bases from V and 6 bases from J, with 15 bases between. The CDR3 runs 15 residues. Germline values: CDR1 KGHSH, CDR2 LQKENI. The CDR3, as DNA: TGTGCCAGCTCTCCTAAGGCTAGTAGTAATTCACCCCTCCACTTT. It translates to CASSPKASSNSPLHF.

This clone appeared a few times. The V call is TRBV7-2, the J call TRBJ2-5, with TRBD2 matching over 7 bases. CDR1 is SGHTA, CDR2 FQGNSA, per germline. Trimming removed 3 bases from V and 2 bases from J; junction bases left unmatched: 6. This CDR3 spans 15 amino acids. This CDR3 reads CASSFSLAEQETQYF. The CDR3 DNA sequence: TGTGCCAGCAGCTTTTCTCTAGCGGAACAAGAGACCCAGTACTTC.

The rearrangement uses TRBV9 and TRBJ2-7; 7 bases are a match to TRBD1. Germline trimming cut 7 bases from V and 7 bases from J; bases unmatched to any gene: 11. In germline, CDR1 is SGDLS, CDR2 YYNGEE. CDR3 length equals 13 residues. CDR3 sequence (DNA): TGTGCCAGCGGAGAGACAGGGTCGGGAGAGCAGTACTTC. Translating it yields CASGETGSGEQYF.

This chain joins TRBV7-2 and TRBJ2-7; 8 bases are a match to TRBD1. Matching the DNA end better, TRBJ2-1 makes the J call doubtful. Germline V gene sequence: CDR1 SGHTA, CDR2 FQGNSA. The CDR3 has 15 amino acids. The CDR3 region is CASSLQWTGSNEQFF. The CDR3 DNA reads as TGTGCCAGCAGCCTACAATGGACAGGGTCCAATGAGCAGTTCTTC.

This chain links TRBV6-5 with TRBJ1-2, with 9 bases aligning to TRBD1. In germline, CDR1 is MNHEY, CDR2 SVGAGI. V lost 0 bases, J lost 8 bases, and 4 bases stayed unmatched. The CDR3 totals 14 residues. The CDR3 here is CASSYSQGAGGYTF. In DNA, the CDR3 is TGTGCCAGCAGTTACTCACAGGGGGCAGGCGGCTACACCTTC.

The chain has TRBV20-1 and TRBJ1-1; TRBD1 might be the D (5 bases). This CDR3 has 11 amino acids. Per the germline V gene, CDR1 is DFQATT and CDR2 is SNEGSKA (reference sequence). Trimming removed 5 bases at V and 6 bases at J, with 10 bases between. The CDR3 sequence: CSAYRFPEAFF. The CDR3 DNA reads TGCAGTGCTTACAGGTTCCCTGAAGCTTTCTTT.

The CDR3 coding sequence is TGTGCCAGCAGCTTAGGGCAGGGGGTAGACTATGGCTACACCTTC. Its protein is CASSLGQGVDYGYTF. The V and J genes are TRBV7-9 and TRBJ1-2; the match to TRBD1 covers 7 bases. The CDR3 consists of 15 residues. Per the germline V gene, CDR1 is SEHNR and CDR2 is FQNEAQ (reference sequence). V lost 1 base to trimming and J lost 3 bases; unmatched junction nucleotides: 5.

The gene calls are TRBV7-2 and TRBJ1-5; no clear D gene. The CDR3 has 17 residues. Per germline, CDR1 SGHTA and CDR2 FQGNSA. V gave up 1 base and J gave up 1 base, with 14 bases separating them. The CDR3 DNA reads TGTGCCAGCAGCTTAGGATTGGGAGAGGGAAGCAATCAGCCCCAGCATTTT. Translation: CASSLGLGEGSNQPQHF. Full variable domain (rest looked up from reference TRBV7-2 and TRBJ1-5): GAGVSQSPSNKVTEKGKDVELRCDPISGHTALYWYRQSLGQGLEFLIYFQGNSAPDKSGLPSDRFSAERTGGSVSTLTIQRTQQEDSAVYLCASSLGLGEGSNQPQHFGDGTRLSIL.

V usage is TRBV5-6 and J usage is TRBJ2-7; no definite D call. Germline values: CDR1 SGHDT, CDR2 YYEEEE. Trimming took 0 bases from V and 1 from J, leaving 14 bases between them. The CDR3 spans 16 residues. This CDR3 reads CASSLASYWGSYEQYF. Here the CDR3 DNA reads TGTGCCAGCAGCTTGGCCAGCTACTGGGGTTCCTACGAGCAGTACTTC.

V and J are TRBV27 and TRBJ1-6, with 8 bases aligning to TRBD1. From germline, CDR1 is MNHEY and CDR2 SMNVEV (reference sequence). This CDR3 is built from 16 residues. With 0 bases clipped from V and 7 bases from J, the junction kept 5 bases outside the gene matches. CDR3 in amino acids: CASSLSGGQANSPLHF. Written as DNA, the CDR3 is TGTGCCAGCAGTTTATCGGGGGGACAGGCCAATTCACCCCTCCACTTT.

V usage is TRBV7-6 and J usage is TRBJ1-6, with TRBD1 identical over 7 bases. The V segment lost 5 bases and the J segment 10 bases; nucleotides outside the gene matches: 8. This CDR3 is built from 14 residues. Looked up from germline, CDR1 is SGHVS and CDR2 is FNYEAQ. CDR3 coding DNA: TGTGCCAGCAGCACCAACAGGGGTCTCTCACCCCTCCACTTT. Translation gives CASSTNRGLSPLHF.